Following are 28 T cell receptor beta chains from one sample sequenced in a study of beta chain features in type 1 diabetes. Sequencing targeted expressed TCRB transcripts, as all isolated RNA had been reverse transcribed. Using immunoSEQ multiplex PCR, the repertoire was profiled, and TCRdb retains in-frame clones only, with some absent. The repertoire has about 710,000 clones, around 15% of them found once; the top ten carry 0.035% to 0.045%. Which antigens these TCRs recognize remains unknown. Points from the study as a whole: The study found moderately but significantly shorter TCRB CDR3s in all four CD4+ subsets of Type 1 diabetes patients.

The sample consisted of naive CD4+ T cells from blood. These receptors originate from a man aged 18 to 35 with type 1 diabetes.

In its sample, this clone was seen a few times. The same CDR3 arises from other DNA sequences in this sample as well. The V and J genes are TRBV20-1 and TRBJ1-4; no clear D gene. The CDR3 has 10 amino acids. With 6 bases removed from V and 5 bases from J, the gap between germline ends came to 4 bases. The germline V gene has CDR1 DFQATT and CDR2 SNEGSKA (reference sequence). DNA for the CDR3: TGCAGTGCCCGAAATGAAAAACTGTTTTTT. Translating it yields CSARNEKLFF.

This clone was detected a few times. Different DNA sequences within this sample yield the same CDR3. This chain uses TRBV28 with TRBJ2-7; D gene unclear. V was cut by 3 bases and J by 3 bases, with 6 bases left in between. The CDR3 totals 12 residues. Per the germline V gene, CDR1 is MDHEN and CDR2 is SYDVKM. The CDR3 here is CASSLLHYEQYF. DNA of the CDR3: TGTGCCAGCAGTTTGCTCCACTACGAGCAGTACTTC. The full variable domain, rest sourced from reference TRBV28 and TRBJ2-7, is DVKVTQSSRYLVKRTGEKVFLECVQDMDHENMFWYRQDPGLGLRLIYFSYDVKMKEKGDIPEGYSVSREKKERFSLILESASTNQTSMYLCASSLLHYEQYFGPGTRLTVT.

The chain has TRBV15 and TRBJ2-7, with D unresolved. Germline CDR1 is LNHNV and CDR2 is YYDKDF (reference sequence). The CDR3 loop spans 12 amino acids. The V and J ends lost 8 bases and 7 bases respectively, with 15 bases between them. This chain's CDR3 is CATSSPEGEQYF. The CDR3 DNA reads TGTGCCACCTCGAGCCCGGAAGGGGAGCAGTACTTC.

The gene calls are TRBV7-9 and TRBJ2-1; possibly TRBD2 for D (6 bases). Germline loops: CDR1 SEHNR, CDR2 FQNEAQ (reference sequence). This CDR3 has 16 amino acids. V was cut by 5 bases and J by 5 bases, with 19 bases left in between. CDR3 in DNA: TGTGCCAGCAGCCCCCGGCGGCCTAGCGAACACAATGAGCAGTTCTTC. This gives the protein CASSPRRPSEHNEQFF.

The chain carries TRBV28 and TRBJ1-5, with D maybe TRBD1 (5 bases). The CDR3 sequence is 16 residues long. Germline V lookup: CDR1 MDHEN, CDR2 SYDVKM. Trimming removed 6 bases from V and 0 bases from J, with 15 bases in between. CDR3 sequence (DNA): TGTGCCAGCAGCTCCATCGGAGGGGATAGCAATCAGCCCCAGCATTTT. It specifies CASSSIGGDSNQPQHF.

This clone was recorded a few times. The gene calls are TRBV9 and TRBJ2-2; D might be TRBD2 (6 bases). Trimming stripped 4 bases from V and 4 bases from J, with 11 bases between. This CDR3 has 14 residues. Germline CDR1 and CDR2: SGDLS and YYNGEE. DNA for the CDR3: TGTGCCAGCAGCCCCCTCGGGGGCACCGGGGAGCTGTTTTTT. Amino acid sequence: CASSPLGGTGELFF. The complete variable domain, with remaining parts taken from reference TRBV9 and TRBJ2-2, reads DSGVTQTPKHLITATGQRVTLRCSPRSGDLSVYWYQQSLDQGLQFLIQYYNGEERAKGNILERFSAQQFPDLHSELNLSSLELGDSALYFCASSPLGGTGELFFGEGSRLTVL.

The J gene is TRBJ1-4, the V gene TRBV30; D is uncertain. Germline loops: CDR1 GTSNPN, CDR2 SVGIG (reference sequence). This CDR3 region has 10 residues. CDR3 nucleotide sequence: TGTGCAGTATGGAGTGAAAAACTGTTTTTT. It encodes CAVWSEKLFF.

This clone was observed a handful of times. The chain links TRBV29-1 to TRBJ2-7, with 15 bases fitting TRBD2. The germline gives CDR1 SQVTM, CDR2 ANQGSEA. After removal of 6 bases from V and 11 bases from J, the junction contained 5 bases not matched to a gene. This CDR3 has 12 residues. CDR3 sequence: CSVGLAGGRKYF. The CDR3 coding sequence is TGCAGCGTGGGACTAGCGGGGGGCCGCAAGTACTTC.

The gene calls are TRBV7-6 and TRBJ1-2; D is uncertain. Trimming took 2 bases from V and 5 from J, leaving 15 bases between them. Per the germline V gene, CDR1 is SGHVS and CDR2 is FNYEAQ. This CDR3 is built from 15 residues. CDR3: CASSLTEYPNYGYTF. The CDR3 DNA reads TGTGCCAGCAGCTTAACGGAGTACCCAAATTATGGCTACACCTTC.

This clone was seen only a few times. V and J are TRBV7-9 and TRBJ1-4; 9 bases are shared with TRBD1. This CDR3 contains 13 residues. The germline gives CDR1 SEHNR, CDR2 FQNEAQ (reference sequence). With 6 bases clipped from V and 7 bases from J, the junction kept 3 bases outside the gene matches. CDR3 coding DNA: TGTGCCAGCAGTGGACAGGGGAGTGAAAAACTGTTTTTT. The encoded protein is CASSGQGSEKLFF.

The chain recombines TRBV6-5 with TRBJ1-5; D not certain. The CDR3 runs to 15 residues. With 5 bases removed from V and 3 bases from J, the gap between germline ends came to 14 bases. Germline values: CDR1 MNHEY, CDR2 SVGAGI. The CDR3 DNA reads TGTGCCAGCAGTGCTAGCCTTCCTCTCAATCAGCCCCAGCATTTT. This sequence encodes CASSASLPLNQPQHF.

The chain links TRBV7-2 to TRBJ1-1; D gene uncertain. Germline values: CDR1 SGHTA, CDR2 FQGNSA. V dropped 5 bases and J dropped 4 bases, with 17 bases sitting between them. The CDR3 length is 15 residues. CDR3 amino acids: CASSQMGGRVTEAFF. DNA for the CDR3: TGTGCCAGCAGCCAGATGGGTGGCAGAGTCACTGAAGCTTTCTTT.

This clone was observed a few times. The J gene is TRBJ1-6, the V gene TRBV18, with TRBD1 identical over 10 bases. The ends lost 4 bases at V and 12 bases at J; junction bases unmatched: 9. Germline V gives CDR1 KGHSH, CDR2 LQKENI. The CDR3 length is 15 residues. Written as DNA, the CDR3 is TGTGCCAGCTCACTCCCCGGGACAGGGGTAGGACCCCTCCACTTT. Translation: CASSLPGTGVGPLHF.

This clone was found a few times. This rearrangement joins TRBV20-1 to TRBJ2-5, with 8 bases lining up with TRBD2. Germline V gene lookup returns CDR1 DFQATT and CDR2 SNEGSKA (reference sequence). The CDR3 has 11 amino acids. Trimming cost V 7 bases and J 2 bases; bases outside gene matches: 0. The CDR3 bases are TGCAGTGGCGGGAGGCAAGAGACCCAGTACTTC. This codes for CSGGRQETQYF.

The J gene is TRBJ1-5, the V gene TRBV30; D uncertain. V lost 7 bases and J lost 5, with 12 bases in between. Germline V gives CDR1 GTSNPN, CDR2 SVGIG (reference sequence). The CDR3 has 12 residues. This CDR3 is CASCEGDQPQHF. In nucleotides, the CDR3 is TGTGCCTCATGCGAGGGAGATCAGCCCCAGCATTTT.

V usage is TRBV18 and J usage is TRBJ1-6; 9 bases line up with TRBD1. The CDR3 length is 15 residues. V shed 0 bases, J shed 8 bases, and the junction held 2 bases outside the gene matches. CDR1 is KGHSH, CDR2 LQKENI, per germline. CDR3 coding DNA: TGTGCCAGCTCACCACCGACAGGGGGTGATTCACCCCTCCACTTT. Protein: CASSPPTGGDSPLHF.

This clone was detected only a few times. The CDR3 DNA reads TGTGCCAGCAGTTGGGGCGACTATGGCTACACCTTC. Translated: CASSWGDYGYTF. The chain has TRBV28 and TRBJ1-2; TRBD1 is a possible D gene (5 bases). The germline V and J ends were trimmed by 4 bases and 3 bases, with 6 bases remaining between them. The CDR3 is 12 residues long. Germline CDR1 reads MDHEN; CDR2 reads SYDVKM.

This rearrangement joins TRBV5-1 to TRBJ1-6; D remains unclear. Germline V gene sequence: CDR1 SGHRS, CDR2 YFSETQ. The CDR3 consists of 16 residues. The V end was cut by 3 bases, the J end by 7 bases, with 17 bases between. CDR3 coding DNA: TGCGCCAGCAGCTGGGAAAGCGGCCTGACGAATTCACCCCTCCACTTT. Translating it yields CASSWESGLTNSPLHF.

This clone occurred a few times. Additional DNA sequences in this sample encode the identical CDR3. CDR3 in amino acids: CASSHSYEQYF. CDR3 in DNA: TGTGCCAGCAGCCATTCCTACGAGCAGTACTTC. The V call is TRBV14, the J call TRBJ2-7; D call uncertain. The CDR3 spans 11 residues. Germline-derived CDR1 and CDR2 are SGHDN and FVKESK. V was clipped by 3 bases and J by 1 base, with 1 base between them.

The chain links TRBV11-2 to TRBJ2-1; D call uncertain. The V gene lost 2 bases and the J gene lost 9 bases, with 5 bases spanning the gap. CDR3 length: 11 residues. CDR1 is SGHAT and CDR2 is FQNNGV in the germline V gene. CDR3: CASSLRVEQFF. The CDR3 DNA follows: TGTGCCAGCAGCTTAAGAGTTGAGCAGTTCTTC. The full variable domain, in which reference TRBV11-2 and TRBJ2-1 provide the parts outside the CDR3, is EAGVAQSPRYKIIEKRQSVAFWCNPISGHATLYWYQQILGQGPKLLIQFQNNGVVDDSQLPKDRFSAERLKGVDSTLKIQPAKLEDSAVYLCASSLRVEQFFGPGTRLTVL.

This clone occurred once. The chain has TRBV19 and TRBJ2-5; D is uncertain. V was shortened by 3 bases and J by 4 bases, with 15 bases between the two germline ends. The CDR3 loop spans 15 amino acids. The V gene's germline CDR1 is LNHDA and CDR2 SQIVND (reference sequence). CDR3 protein: CASSINGILGETQYF. CDR3 sequence (DNA): TGTGCCAGTAGTATCAATGGAATCCTCGGAGAGACCCAGTACTTC.

The V and J genes are TRBV29-1 and TRBJ2-1; tentative D call: TRBD1 (6 bases). CDR1 SQVTM and CDR2 ANQGSEA come from the germline V gene. The CDR3 consists of 14 residues. V lost 6 bases and J 0 bases, leaving 12 bases between the germline ends. CDR3 DNA sequence: TGCAGCGTAGAGACAGGATTCTCCTACAATGAGCAGTTCTTC. This gives the protein CSVETGFSYNEQFF.

J is TRBJ2-1 and V is TRBV19, with TRBD1 matching over 9 bases. V trimming: 4 bases; J trimming: 8 bases; junction bases outside the gene matches: 9. The CDR3 spans 15 residues. Germline values: CDR1 LNHDA, CDR2 SQIVND (reference sequence). CDR3: CASSTGTGYNYEQFF. The CDR3 DNA reads as TGTGCCAGTAGTACAGGGACAGGGTACAACTATGAGCAGTTCTTC.

This chain connects TRBV4-1 to TRBJ2-4, with D tentatively TRBD1 or TRBD2 (5 bases each). Germline V gene lookup returns CDR1 MGHRA and CDR2 YSYEKL. Trimming took off 1 base at V and 1 base at J, with 5 bases between the two ends. This CDR3 is built from 14 residues. CDR3 in DNA: TGCGCCAGCAGCCAAGGGGGGGCCAAAAACATTCAGTACTTC. The encoded protein is CASSQGGAKNIQYF.

The chain recombines TRBV6-5 with TRBJ2-3; D is unresolved. The V end lost 5 bases, the J end lost 3 bases, and 9 bases lay between the germline ends. The CDR3 totals 13 residues. Germline-derived CDR1 and CDR2 are MNHEY and SVGAGI. In DNA, the CDR3 is TGTGCCAGCAGTCTGGCCGGGACAGATACGCAGTATTTT. This translates into CASSLAGTDTQYF.

This clone was seen a handful of times. The chain carries TRBV28 and TRBJ2-1; D call uncertain. The CDR3 sequence is 14 residues long. Germline lookup yields CDR1 MDHEN and CDR2 SYDVKM. Trimming took off 4 bases at V and 6 bases at J, with 13 bases between the two ends. CDR3 nucleotide sequence: TGTGCCAGCAGTTCCTCCGGGCCTACCAATGAGCAGTTCTTC. Its translation is CASSSSGPTNEQFF.

This clone came up a few times. The same CDR3 can be traced to other DNA sequences in this sample. The V call is TRBV6-5, the J call TRBJ2-3; TRBD1 or TRBD2 may be the D gene (5 bases each). The CDR3 has 14 amino acids. CDR1 MNHEY and CDR2 SVGAGI come from the germline V gene. V was cut by 3 bases and J by 4 bases, with 11 bases left in between. CDR3 sequence (DNA): TGTGCCAGCAGTTATTCTAGAGGGGCAGATACGCAGTATTTT. Translation gives CASSYSRGADTQYF.

This chain links TRBV7-2 with TRBJ2-7, with unresolved D. V lost 7 bases and J lost 3, with 13 bases in between. Germline values: CDR1 SGHTA, CDR2 FQGNSA. The CDR3 loop spans 13 amino acids. The CDR3 bases are TGTGCCAGCACCCGACAAAAAGGCTACGAGCAGTACTTC. The encoded protein is CASTRQKGYEQYF.